These 9 T cell receptor beta chains were all obtained from the same sample, sequenced in a study of T cell repertoires in cytomegalovirus infection. The antigens these receptors bind are not known. TCRdb ran MiXCR on the reads and lists one entry per CDR3 protein. Here the sample spans about 570,000 distinct CDR3 sequences, over 35% being singletons. The specimen was cultured PBMCs, collected from culture after CMV antigen stimulation. These receptors originate from a human donor in good health (CMV status not recorded). Some clones in this sample may be carry-over from other donors' samples.

Worth noting for this clonotype: Its ends do not fully match the called genes, so a read error is possible. The V gene is TRBV28, the J gene TRBJ2-1; TRBD1 aligns across 10 bases. The CDR3 is made up of 16 amino acids. In germline, CDR1 is MDHEN, CDR2 SYDVKM. CDR3 sequence (DNA): TGTGCCAACAGTCCCCGGACAGGGGGGAGCTACAATGAGCAGTTCTTC. Protein product: CANSPRTGGSYNEQFF.

This clonotype was recorded once. The chain employs TRBV11-2 and TRBJ1-4; D not resolved. The CDR3 totals 14 residues. Germline V CDR1 and CDR2: SGHAT, FQNNGV. The germline V and J ends were trimmed by 4 bases and 6 bases, with 12 bases remaining between them. CDR3 loop: CASSYVGVDEKLFF. Written as DNA, the CDR3 is TGTGCCAGCAGCTACGTCGGGGTGGATGAAAAACTGTTTTTT. The complete variable domain, with remaining parts taken from reference TRBV11-2 and TRBJ1-4, reads EAGVAQSPRYKIIEKRQSVAFWCNPISGHATLYWYQQILGQGPKLLIQFQNNGVVDDSQLPKDRFSAERLKGVDSTLKIQPAKLEDSAVYLCASSYVGVDEKLFFGSGTQLSVL.

This clonotype was seen only a few times. This chain links TRBV6-1 with TRBJ1-4; D may be TRBD1 (6 bases). The CDR3 totals 17 residues. The V end was cut by 4 bases, the J end by 2 bases, with 17 bases between. Germline lookup yields CDR1 MNHNS and CDR2 SASEGT. DNA of the CDR3: TGTGCCAGCAGTGCCTCGGGGACATCGTGGACTAATGAAAAACTGTTTTTT. This translates into CASSASGTSWTNEKLFF.

The J gene is TRBJ1-5, the V gene TRBV7-2; maybe TRBD1 (5 bases). The CDR3 covers 15 residues. Per the germline V gene, CDR1 is SGHTA and CDR2 is FQGNSA. Trimming pared 3 bases from V and 7 bases from J, leaving 16 bases between. CDR3 residues: CASSFWGGGSQPQHF. The CDR3 DNA reads TGTGCCAGCAGCTTTTGGGGGGGAGGGAGCCAGCCCCAGCATTTT.

This clonotype was counted at least ten times. The chain links TRBV7-6 to TRBJ2-3, with 10 positions matching TRBD2. Per the germline V gene, CDR1 is SGHVS and CDR2 is FNYEAQ. V was clipped by 5 bases and J by 6 bases; unmatched bases: 5. This CDR3 is built from 14 residues. The CDR3 loop is CASSVLTSGDTQYF. Written as DNA, the CDR3 is TGTGCCAGCAGCGTCCTGACTAGCGGGGATACGCAGTATTTT. Supplemented by reference TRBV7-6 and TRBJ2-3, the full variable domain reads GAGVSQSPRYKVTKRGQDVALRCDPISGHVSLYWYRQALGQGPEFLTYFNYEAQQDKSGLPNDRFSAERPEGSISTLTIQRTEQRDSAMYRCASSVLTSGDTQYFGPGTRLTVL.

This clonotype was seen more than once but under ten times. This chain links TRBV7-2 with TRBJ2-5; 9 bases fit TRBD2. Trimming cost V 1 base and J 4 bases; bases outside gene matches: 4. The CDR3 covers 15 residues. CDR1 and CDR2 (germline): SGHTA, FQGNSA. CDR3 nucleotide sequence: TGTGCCAGCAGCTTAGAGAGCGGGGGGCCAGAGACCCAGTACTTC. Translating gives CASSLESGGPETQYF.

This clonotype turned up a few times. The V call is TRBV4-1, the J call TRBJ2-1; 7 bases fit TRBD2. CDR1 MGHRA and CDR2 YSYEKL come from the germline V gene. The CDR3 has 16 amino acids. The V segment lost 4 bases and the J segment 2 bases; nucleotides outside the gene matches: 8. CDR3 bases: TGCGCCAGCAGCCGCCAAGCGGGAATAACCTACAATGAGCAGTTCTTC. Translation gives CASSRQAGITYNEQFF.

Turning to this clonotype: A read error may account for a junction end that differs from germline. The chain joins TRBV10-3 to TRBJ2-5, with 7 bases matching TRBD1. The CDR3 covers 12 residues. Germline V lookup: CDR1 ENHRY, CDR2 SYGVKD. CDR3 in amino acids: CAIQGTARTQSF. DNA of the CDR3: TGTGCCATCCAAGGGACAGCTCGGACCCAGTCCTTC.

This clonotype was detected only a few times. V usage is TRBV5-4 and J usage is TRBJ1-2; D not certain. The CDR3 contains 14 residues. Trimming removed 2 bases from V and 8 bases from J, with 16 bases in between. Germline V gene data show CDR1 as SGHNT and CDR2 as YYREEE (reference sequence). CDR3 nucleotides: TGTGCCAGCAGCTTTTGGATCACAACGGGAGGCTACACCTTC. The encoded protein is CASSFWITTGGYTF.